The rows below give T cell receptor beta chains drawn from one sample of a study of blood T cell repertoires in COVID-19. The method was immunoSEQ multiplex PCR; TCRdb's version includes in-frame clones alone and lacks a portion of them. The sample records under 75,000 clones, 85% to 90% being singletons. Material: peripheral blood. These receptors were collected from a man aged 45-65 years with acute or convalescent COVID-19. The CDR3 runs from the conserved cysteine through the conserved F or W. A D gene is named only where the DNA matches it firmly. The size field is filled for only some rows; it gives once, few, many or a size class.

V	length	J	D	size	DNA	CDR3
TRBV18	13	TRBJ1-6	-	-	TGTGCCAGCTCACCAGCAGCGGATTCACCCCTCCACTTT	CASSPAADSPLHF
TRBV29-1	12	TRBJ2-3	TRBD2	-	TGCAGCGGTAGCGGGGGGCACGGTACGCAGTATTTT	CSGSGGHGTQYF
TRBV28	14	TRBJ2-3	TRBD1	-	TGTGCCAGCAGTTCCCGACAGGGGAAGAATACGCAGTATTTT	CASSSRQGKNTQYF
TRBV7-2	15	TRBJ2-4	TRBD2	-	TGTGCCAGCAGCTTAGTGGGTCAGGGAGGGAACATTCAGTACTTC	CASSLVGQGGNIQYF
TRBV12-3/TRBV12-4	13	TRBJ1-1	-	-	TGTGCCAGCAGTTTCACAGGGTACACTGAAGCTTTCTTT	CASSFTGYTEAFF
TRBV6-5	13	TRBJ1-2	-	-	TGTGCCAGCAGTTACCAGGGAGGGGATGGCTACACCTTC	CASSYQGGDGYTF
TRBV2	14	TRBJ2-1	-	-	TGTGCCAGCAAGTCAGACAGCTCCTACAATGAGCAGTTCTTC	CASKSDSSYNEQFF
TRBV19	17	TRBJ2-6	TRBD1	-	TGTGCCAGCCGGCCGAGAGACAGGGCAGGTGGGGCCAACGTCCTGACTTTC	CASRPRDRAGGANVLTF
TRBV28	14	TRBJ1-2	-	-	TGTGCCAGCAGTCCGTGGCAGGCCGTCTATGGCTACACCTTC	CASSPWQAVYGYTF
TRBV5-6	16	TRBJ2-3	-	-	TGTGCCAGCAGCTTGGCCTTAGCGGAGGGCACAGATACGCAGTATTTT	CASSLALAEGTDTQYF
TRBV15	18	TRBJ2-1	TRBD2	-	TGTGCCACCAGCAGAGCCCCCTCACTAGCGGAGACCTACAATGAGCAGTTCTTC	CATSRAPSLAETYNEQFF
TRBV19	15	TRBJ2-7	TRBD1	-	TGTGCCAGTAGTAACCGGGACAGGCCGCCCTACGAGCAGTACTTC	CASSNRDRPPYEQYF
TRBV5-4	15	TRBJ1-2	TRBD1	once	TGTGCCAGCAACCACTTCGGGACAGGGTTTTATGGCTACACCTTC	CASNHFGTGFYGYTF
TRBV7-6	15	TRBJ2-1	-	-	TGTGCCAGCAGCTCGATCCCCCTTAGCGCGGGTGAGCAGTTCTTC	CASSSIPLSAGEQFF
TRBV14	13	TRBJ2-5	-	-	TGTGCCAGCAGCCTCCTAGACAGCGAGACCCAGTACTTC	CASSLLDSETQYF
TRBV5-8	15	TRBJ1-4	TRBD1	-	TGTGCCAGCAGCCCAGGTGGGACAGGGCTGGAAAAACTGTTTTTT	CASSPGGTGLEKLFF
TRBV10-3	15	TRBJ2-7	TRBD2	-	TGTGCCATCAGTGACTCTAGCGGGAGGGCTTACGAGCAGTACTTC	CAISDSSGRAYEQYF
TRBV12-3/TRBV12-4	11	TRBJ2-3	-	-	TGTGGTATCTCTAGCACAGATACGCAGTATTTT	CGISSTDTQYF
TRBV13	15	TRBJ2-7	TRBD1	once	TGTGCCAGCAGCTTAGCGCTAACAGGGGCCTACGAGCAGTACTTC	CASSLALTGAYEQYF
TRBV7-3	12	TRBJ2-1	TRBD1	-	TGTGCCAGCAGCACAGGGGGCAATGAGCAGTTCTTC	CASSTGGNEQFF
TRBV28	15	TRBJ2-1	TRBD2	once	TGTGCCAGCACCCAGTGGACTAGCGGGACCAATGAGCAGTTCTTC	CASTQWTSGTNEQFF
TRBV19	12	TRBJ2-7	-	-	TGTGCCAGTAGTGCAGGTTTCTACGAGCAGTACTTC	CASSAGFYEQYF
TRBV24-1	11	TRBJ1-2	-	-	TGTGCCACCAGCGACATCTATGGCTACACCTTC	CATSDIYGYTF
TRBV7-2	15	TRBJ1-2	-	-	TGTGCCAGCAGCTTCTCCAAGGGGGGGAATTATGGCTACACCTTC	CASSFSKGGNYGYTF
TRBV5-1	14	TRBJ1-1	-	-	TGCGCCAGCAGCTTGATCGAACCGAGCACTGAAGCTTTCTTT	CASSLIEPSTEAFF
TRBV19	13	TRBJ1-2	-	-	TGTGCCAGTATGGCACGGGCTAACTATGGCTACACCTTC	CASMARANYGYTF
TRBV29-1	17	TRBJ2-1	-	-	TGCAGCGTTGAGCCCTCCCTTTTGCACAGCTCCTACAATGAGCAGTTCTTC	CSVEPSLLHSSYNEQFF
TRBV18	15	TRBJ2-3	TRBD2	-	TGTGCCAGCTCAGAGCTAGGGACTAACACAGATACGCAGTATTTT	CASSELGTNTDTQYF
TRBV28	14	TRBJ1-5	-	-	TGTGCCAGCAGTCCCTCATTTGGAGATCAGCCCCAGCATTTT	CASSPSFGDQPQHF
TRBV27	16	TRBJ2-6	-	-	TGTGCCAGCAGGAGGGATGGGAGCTCTGGGGCCAACGTCCTGACTTTC	CASRRDGSSGANVLTF
TRBV7-2	15	TRBJ2-7	TRBD2	-	TGTGCCAGCAGCTTAGCGGGGGGGGACTCCTACGAGCAGTACTTC	CASSLAGGDSYEQYF
TRBV30	14	TRBJ1-6	-	-	TGTGCCGTCGGACTCCTTCGGGGTAATTCACCCCTCCACTTT	CAVGLLRGNSPLHF
TRBV29-1	14	TRBJ1-1	-	-	TGCAGCGTTACGAGCACCTTTGGGAACACTGAAGCTTTCTTT	CSVTSTFGNTEAFF
TRBV5-1	15	TRBJ2-1	TRBD1	few	TGCGCCAGCAGGCCAGGACAGGGCCTTCTTAATGAGCAGTTCTTC	CASRPGQGLLNEQFF
TRBV5-6	14	TRBJ1-2	-	-	TGTGCCAGCAGCCCACAGGGTCCTAACTATGGCTACACCTTC	CASSPQGPNYGYTF
TRBV7-9	19	TRBJ2-3	TRBD2	-	TGTGCCAGCAGCTTAGGGCTTCTAGCGGGACCACCCAGGACAGATACGCAGTATTTT	CASSLGLLAGPPRTDTQYF
TRBV19	17	TRBJ1-4	-	-	TGTGCCAGTAGTATAGGACGCCTTTGGGCCCTTAATGAAAAACTGTTTTTT	CASSIGRLWALNEKLFF
TRBV11-3	14	TRBJ2-3	-	once	TGTGCCAGCAGCTTAGCCGGAGTCACAGATACGCAGTATTTT	CASSLAGVTDTQYF
TRBV11-2	16	TRBJ2-2	TRBD2	once	TGTGCCAGCAGCTTAGGTCTAGCGGGGAACACCGGGGAGCTGTTTTTT	CASSLGLAGNTGELFF
TRBV5-6	14	TRBJ2-2	-	few	TGTGCCAGCAGGGGCAGTTGGTCCACCGGGGAGCTGTTTTTT	CASRGSWSTGELFF
TRBV2	13	TRBJ1-6	TRBD1	-	TGTGCCACCATCCGGGACAGGGACTCACCCCTCCACTTT	CATIRDRDSPLHF
TRBV19	13	TRBJ1-5	-	-	TGTGCCAGTAGTATACAGGTCGGTCAGCCCCAGCATTTT	CASSIQVGQPQHF
TRBV30	9	TRBJ2-1	-	-	TGTGCCGCAGGGTTTGAGCAGTTCTTC	CAAGFEQFF
TRBV30	14	TRBJ1-1	-	-	TGTGCCTGGAGAAAACAGGGTGGGATCACTGAAGCTTTCTTT	CAWRKQGGITEAFF
TRBV9	15	TRBJ2-2	TRBD1	few	TGTGCCAGCAGCGGTAGACAGGGGGCCACCGGGGAGCTGTTTTTT	CASSGRQGATGELFF
TRBV7-2	13	TRBJ2-5	TRBD1	-	TGTGCCAGCAGCCGTGACAGGGTAGAGACCCAGTACTTC	CASSRDRVETQYF
TRBV3-1/TRBV3-2	15	TRBJ2-1	TRBD2	-	TGTGCCAGCAGCCTAGGGACTACCCGGTACAATGAGCAGTTCTTC	CASSLGTTRYNEQFF
TRBV11-2	14	TRBJ2-2	TRBD2	once	TGTGCCAGCAGCCGGACTAGCGGGACCGGGGAGCTGTTTTTT	CASSRTSGTGELFF
TRBV28	10	TRBJ1-1	-	once	TGTGCCAGCAAAGCAACGTTCGCTTTCTTT	CASKATFAFF
TRBV27	15	TRBJ2-1	TRBD1	-	TGTGCCAGCAGTTTGGACAGGGCGCTCTACAATGAGCAGTTCTTC	CASSLDRALYNEQFF
TRBV5-1	16	TRBJ2-1	TRBD2	-	TGCGCCAGCAGTTCGACCACTAGCGTGGTGTACAATGAGCAGTTCTTC	CASSSTTSVVYNEQFF
TRBV2	15	TRBJ2-3	TRBD1	-	TGTGCCAGCAGTGCCGGGACAGGGCCCCCAGATACGCAGTATTTT	CASSAGTGPPDTQYF
TRBV15	17	TRBJ2-1	-	-	TGTGCCACCAGCAGACCACTAGGGAGAAGCTCCTACAATGAGCAGTTCTTC	CATSRPLGRSSYNEQFF
TRBV29-1	13	TRBJ1-6	TRBD1	-	TGCAGCGCCGCCCGGGACAGTAATTCACCCCTCCACTTT	CSAARDSNSPLHF
TRBV11-2	16	TRBJ2-1	-	-	TGTGCCAGCAGCTTACGAGTCGGGGAGTTGTACAATGAGCAGTTCTTC	CASSLRVGELYNEQFF
TRBV4-2	17	TRBJ2-3	TRBD2	-	TGTGCCAGCAGCTGGACTAGCGGGTACACTAGCACAGATACGCAGTATTTT	CASSWTSGYTSTDTQYF
TRBV18	13	TRBJ1-1	-	-	TGTGCCAGCCAATGGACTGAGAACACTGAAGCTTTCTTT	CASQWTENTEAFF
TRBV28	14	TRBJ2-7	-	once	TGTGCCAGCGGTATTGAGACAGGGAGGCACGAGCAGTACTTC	CASGIETGRHEQYF
TRBV7-7	17	TRBJ1-6	TRBD1	few	TGTGCCAGCAGCTTCCCAGAAACGGACAGGGGGGGTGGGCCCCTCCACTTT	CASSFPETDRGGGPLHF
TRBV5-1	13	TRBJ1-5	-	-	TGCGCCAGCAGGCGGGGTACAGAGCAGCCCCAGCATTTT	CASRRGTEQPQHF